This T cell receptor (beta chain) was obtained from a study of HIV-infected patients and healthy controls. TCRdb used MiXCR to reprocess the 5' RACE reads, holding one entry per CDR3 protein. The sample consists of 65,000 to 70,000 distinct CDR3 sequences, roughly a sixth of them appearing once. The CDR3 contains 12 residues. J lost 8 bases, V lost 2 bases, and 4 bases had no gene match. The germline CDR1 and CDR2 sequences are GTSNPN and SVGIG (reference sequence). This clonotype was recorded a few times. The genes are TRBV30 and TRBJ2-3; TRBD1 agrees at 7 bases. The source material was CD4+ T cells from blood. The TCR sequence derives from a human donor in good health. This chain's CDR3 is CAWSKTGSTQYF. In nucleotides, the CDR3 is TGTGCCTGGAGTAAGACAGGGTCTACGCAGTATTTT. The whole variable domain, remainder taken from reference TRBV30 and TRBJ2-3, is SQTIHQWPATLVQPVGSPLSLECTVEGTSNPNLYWYRQAAGRGLQLLFYSVGIGQISSEVPQNLSASRPQDRQFILSSKKLLLSDSGFYLCAWSKTGSTQYFGPGTRLTVL.